The present TCR beta chain was sequenced within a study of cytomegalovirus exposure and HLA in healthy donors. The germline V and J ends were trimmed by 10 bases and 7 bases, with 13 bases remaining between them. In germline, CDR1 is WNHNN, CDR2 SYGVQD (reference sequence). The CDR3 is made up of 12 amino acids. PCR used 60 Vbeta primers and 13 Jbeta primers. The table came from immunoSEQ multiplex PCR; TCRdb's copy has only in-frame clones and leaves some out. The sample has over 65,000 clones, 75% to 90% seen once; the top ten hold around 7%. Sequenced material: PBMCs. The TCR originated in a human donor in good health. V is TRBV10-1 and J is TRBJ1-4, with a possible D match to TRBD1 (6 bases). The CDR3 loop is CAILRGAEKLFF. In nucleotides, the CDR3 is TGCGCCATCCTCCGGGGGGCTGAAAAACTGTTTTTT.